This record concerns one T cell receptor (beta chain) sequence. Its antigen remains unknown. This entry belongs to a study of CD8+ T cells in alopecia areata. Study-wide findings and caveats: When scalp samples are sequenced, resident alphabeta T cells of normal skin are also captured.

RNA, once extracted, was reverse transcribed into cDNA for use as the sequencing template. TCRdb's copy holds only in-frame clones and misses some; the assay was immunoSEQ multiplex PCR. Of 110,000 or so clones listed, roughly 60% are singletons. Treatment: oral pan-JAK inhibitor, 5-10 mg twice daily. Collection of lesional scalp punch biopsies and peripheral blood was performed in alopecia areata patients. The CDR3 contains 14 residues. After removal of 3 bases from V and 2 bases from J, the junction contained 4 bases not matched to a gene. Germline assignment: CDR1 SQVTM and CDR2 ANQGSEA. The material was CD8+ T cells sorted from blood, obtained at week 4, from a patient treated with tofacitinib. The rearrangement uses TRBV29-1 and TRBJ2-1, with 7 bases that match TRBD2. The source of this sequence is a human donor with alopecia areata. The CDR3 DNA is TGCAGCGTTGAGCCGGGGGGAGCCTACAATGAGCAGTTCTTC. It is translated as CSVEPGGAYNEQFF.